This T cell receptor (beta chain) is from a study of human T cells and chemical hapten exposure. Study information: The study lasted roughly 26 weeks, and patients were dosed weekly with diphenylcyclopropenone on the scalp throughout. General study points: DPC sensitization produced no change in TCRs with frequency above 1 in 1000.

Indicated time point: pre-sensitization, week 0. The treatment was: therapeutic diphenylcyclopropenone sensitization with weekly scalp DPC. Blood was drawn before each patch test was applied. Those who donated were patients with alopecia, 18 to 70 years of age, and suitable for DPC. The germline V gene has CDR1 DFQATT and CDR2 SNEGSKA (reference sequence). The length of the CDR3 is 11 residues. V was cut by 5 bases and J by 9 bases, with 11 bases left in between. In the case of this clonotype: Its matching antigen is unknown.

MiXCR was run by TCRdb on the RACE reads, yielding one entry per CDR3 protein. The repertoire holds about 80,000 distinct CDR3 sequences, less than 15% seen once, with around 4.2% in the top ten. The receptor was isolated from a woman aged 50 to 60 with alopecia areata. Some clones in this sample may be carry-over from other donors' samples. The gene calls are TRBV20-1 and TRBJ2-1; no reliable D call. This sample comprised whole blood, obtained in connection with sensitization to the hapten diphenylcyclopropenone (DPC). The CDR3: CSAPYFGEQFF. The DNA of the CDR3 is TGCAGTGCTCCGTATTTTGGTGAGCAGTTCTTC.